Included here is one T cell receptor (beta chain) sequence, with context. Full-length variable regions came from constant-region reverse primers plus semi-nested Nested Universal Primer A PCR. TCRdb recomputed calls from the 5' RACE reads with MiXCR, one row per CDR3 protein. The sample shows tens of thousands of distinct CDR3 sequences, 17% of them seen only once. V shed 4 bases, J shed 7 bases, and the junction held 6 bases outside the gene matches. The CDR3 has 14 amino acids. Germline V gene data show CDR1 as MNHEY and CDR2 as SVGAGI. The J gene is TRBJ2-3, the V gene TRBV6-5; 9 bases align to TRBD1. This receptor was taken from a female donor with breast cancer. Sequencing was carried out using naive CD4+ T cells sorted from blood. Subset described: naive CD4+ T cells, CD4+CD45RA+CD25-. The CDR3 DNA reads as TGTGCCAGCAGTTCCCCGGGACAGGGATATACGCAGTATTTT. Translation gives CASSSPGQGYTQYF.